The next 28 T cell receptor beta chains were all read from a single sample in a study of blood T cells in healthy people across ages. For the second PCR, which ran for about 7 to 12 cycles, a sample-barcoded 5' primer and a J-beta primer mix were used. TCRdb itself ran the 5' RACE reads through MiXCR, one entry per CDR3 protein. The sample shows roughly 570,000 distinct CDR3 sequences, 25% to 30% of them seen only once. Material for sequencing was blood. The origin of the receptors is a woman aged 65 to 85 in good health.

The table lists this clonotype with a few counts. V usage is TRBV7-9 and J usage is TRBJ2-7; TRBD1 agrees at 10 bases. V trimming: 4 bases; J trimming: 4 bases; junction bases outside the gene matches: 16. This CDR3 spans 18 amino acids. The germline CDR1 and CDR2 sequences are SEHNR and FQNEAQ (reference sequence). The CDR3 spells CASSSGDRGLFLSYEQYF. The CDR3 nucleotides read TGTGCCAGCAGCTCGGGGGACAGGGGACTTTTTTTATCATACGAGCAGTACTTC.

This clonotype was seen once. This sequence joins TRBV5-1 and TRBJ2-2; D not certain. The CDR3 length is 17 residues. Germline V gene sequence: CDR1 SGHRS, CDR2 YFSETQ. Deletions cut 1 base from V and 2 bases from J, with 15 bases between. This CDR3 reads CASSLMLRIINTGELFF. In DNA, the CDR3 is TGCGCCAGCAGCTTGATGCTCCGCATTATAAACACCGGGGAGCTGTTTTTT.

This clonotype has only a few counts. The CDR3 DNA follows: TGTGCCATCAGTGAGGGAACAGGGGGCCATCAGCCCCAGCATTTT. This translates into CAISEGTGGHQPQHF. The V call is TRBV10-3, the J call TRBJ1-5; 9 positions match TRBD1. This CDR3 region has 15 residues. The V gene's germline CDR1 is ENHRY and CDR2 SYGVKD. Trimming at V came to 2 bases and at J to 5 bases, leaving 4 bases not matched to a gene.

This sequence joins TRBV11-3 and TRBJ2-5; tentative D call: TRBD2 (6 bases). The ends were cut back, 0 bases at V and 1 base at J, with 12 bases in the middle. Per germline, CDR1 SGHNT and CDR2 YENEEA. This CDR3 has 16 amino acids. The CDR3 nucleotides are TGTGCCAGCAGCTTAGAATGGGGGGACCCCCAAGAGACCCAGTACTTC. Residues: CASSLEWGDPQETQYF.

This sequence joins TRBV10-3 and TRBJ2-2; TRBD2 agrees at 7 bases. V shed 7 bases, J shed 1 base, and the junction held 6 bases outside the gene matches. CDR3 length: 15 residues. Germline CDR1 and CDR2: ENHRY and SYGVKD. The CDR3: CAINRRGGNTGELFF. The CDR3 nucleotides are TGTGCCATCAATCGGCGCGGGGGGAACACCGGGGAGCTGTTTTTT.

This clonotype was seen only a few times. V and J are TRBV27 and TRBJ1-2; no definite D call. Looked up from germline, CDR1 is MNHEY and CDR2 is SMNVEV (reference sequence). The CDR3 runs 16 residues. The V and J ends lost 2 bases and 0 bases respectively, with 13 bases between them. CDR3 amino acids: CASSLKPGKTNYGYTF. Written as DNA, the CDR3 is TGTGCCAGCAGTTTAAAACCAGGAAAGACTAACTATGGCTACACCTTC.

This clonotype was observed a handful of times. CDR3 in DNA: TGTGCCAGCAGCCAAGGTACGGGGAATGGGCAGCCCCAGCATTTT. This encodes CASSQGTGNGQPQHF. The chain couples TRBV3-1 to TRBJ1-5; D not resolved. The CDR3 runs to 15 residues. Trimming removed 1 base at V and 7 bases at J, with 14 bases between. Germline V gives CDR1 LGHDT, CDR2 YNNKEL (reference sequence).

This clonotype was recorded a few times. The gene calls are TRBV29-1 and TRBJ2-6; 7 nucleotides align to TRBD2. Germline CDR1 is SQVTM and CDR2 is ANQGSEA. Trimming removed 7 bases from V and 3 bases from J; junction bases left unmatched: 6. The CDR3 covers 14 residues. The CDR3 loop reads CSAGSGGGANVLTF. The CDR3 DNA reads as TGCAGCGCGGGCTCGGGGGGTGGGGCCAACGTCCTGACTTTC.

As for this clonotype: One end of the junction does not line up with germline, which may come from a read error. The V and J genes are TRBV9 and TRBJ2-4; 7 bases line up with TRBD2. CDR3 length: 15 amino acids. The V gene's germline CDR1 is SGDLS and CDR2 YYNGEE. The CDR3 DNA is TGTGCCAGCAGCGTAGCGACTAGCACAGGAAACATTCGGTACTTC. It is translated as CASSVATSTGNIRYF.

V gene TRBV13 combines with J gene TRBJ2-5; TRBD2 agrees at 9 bases. The CDR3 is made up of 14 amino acids. The V and J ends lost 4 bases and 4 bases, in that order; junction bases with no gene match: 4. Germline V gene lookup returns CDR1 PRHDT and CDR2 FYEKMQ (reference sequence). The CDR3 sequence: CASSYRAGGETQYF. The CDR3 DNA sequence: TGTGCCAGCAGCTACAGAGCGGGGGGAGAGACCCAGTACTTC.

This chain uses TRBV7-9 with TRBJ1-1; TRBD1 might be the D (6 bases). V shed 8 bases and J shed 1 base, with 11 bases lying between them. Per germline, CDR1 SEHNR and CDR2 FQNEAQ (reference sequence). This CDR3 has 13 residues. DNA for the CDR3: TGTGCCAGCTCGGGGGCGACGAACACTGAAGCTTTCTTT. It translates to CASSGATNTEAFF.

This clonotype has more than one count but fewer than ten. The chain uses TRBV7-2 and TRBJ2-3; 7 bases agree with TRBD1. Germline assignment: CDR1 SGHTA and CDR2 FQGNSA. The CDR3 consists of 13 residues. V shed 5 bases, J shed 4 bases, and the junction held 3 bases outside the gene matches. CDR3: CASSVGQADTQYF. DNA for the CDR3: TGTGCCAGCAGCGTAGGACAGGCAGATACGCAGTATTTT. Combining the CDR3 with reference TRBV7-2 and TRBJ2-3 gives the whole variable domain GAGVSQSPSNKVTEKGKDVELRCDPISGHTALYWYRQSLGQGLEFLIYFQGNSAPDKSGLPSDRFSAERTGGSVSTLTIQRTQQEDSAVYLCASSVGQADTQYFGPGTRLTVL.

The chain links TRBV5-6 to TRBJ2-7, with 8 positions matching TRBD1. V lost 1 base and J lost 6; bases outside the gene matches: 3. This CDR3 is built from 13 residues. CDR1 SGHDT and CDR2 YYEEEE come from the germline V gene. CDR3 protein: CASSLNTGGEQYF. The DNA of the CDR3 is TGTGCCAGCAGCTTGAATACAGGGGGCGAGCAGTACTTC.

This clonotype has more than one count but fewer than ten. The CDR3 coding sequence is TGTGCTAGTGGTCTGACAGGGTATCGCGAGCAGTACTTC. Protein: CASGLTGYREQYF. The chain is built from TRBV12-5 and TRBJ2-1; 7 positions match TRBD1. The J call may not be correct, given that the DNA end is closer to TRBJ2-7. Germline CDR1 is LGHNT and CDR2 is FRNRAP. CDR3 length: 13 residues.

This chain joins TRBV28 and TRBJ2-1; D is unclear. This CDR3 has 14 residues. Trimming shortened V by 1 base and J by 2 bases, and 6 bases separated the two germline ends. CDR1 and CDR2 (germline): MDHEN, SYDVKM. The CDR3 spells CASSLFSPYNEQFF. The DNA for the CDR3 is TGTGCCAGCAGTTTATTTAGCCCCTACAATGAGCAGTTCTTC. The variable domain in full, completed from reference TRBV28 and TRBJ2-1, reads DVKVTQSSRYLVKRTGEKVFLECVQDMDHENMFWYRQDPGLGLRLIYFSYDVKMKEKGDIPEGYSVSREKKERFSLILESASTNQTSMYLCASSLFSPYNEQFFGPGTRLTVL.

The CDR3: CASRSTGAGYTF. CDR3 nucleotides: TGTGCCAGCAGATCGACGGGGGCTGGCTACACCTTC. V and J are TRBV6-5 and TRBJ1-2; D possibly corresponds to TRBD1 (6 bases). The CDR3 loop spans 12 amino acids. The germline V gene encodes CDR1 MNHEY and CDR2 SVGAGI. Trimming left V 6 bases short and J 7 bases short, with 12 bases between.

The chain carries TRBV4-1 and TRBJ1-6; D perhaps matches TRBD1 (5 bases). CDR3 length equals 15 residues. The V and J ends lost 0 bases and 9 bases respectively, with 12 bases between them. Germline CDR1 and CDR2: MGHRA and YSYEKL. CDR3 in DNA: TGCGCCAGCAGCCAAGAGGGACGTTCTACTTCACCCCTCCACTTT. Its translation: CASSQEGRSTSPLHF.

The V and J genes are TRBV4-3 and TRBJ1-2; D perhaps matches TRBD1 (6 bases). Trimming stripped 0 bases from V and 0 bases from J, with 11 bases between. CDR3 size: 16 residues. CDR1 and CDR2 (germline): LGHNA, YSLEER. The CDR3 bases are TGCGCCAGCAGCCAAGACCGGGGGGGCACTAACTATGGCTACACCTTC. Amino acids: CASSQDRGGTNYGYTF.

There are a few counts of this clonotype. The chain couples TRBV20-1 to TRBJ1-1; D perhaps matches TRBD1 (5 bases). The length of the CDR3 is 17 residues. The germline V gene has CDR1 DFQATT and CDR2 SNEGSKA (reference sequence). The V end lost 1 base, the J end lost 0 bases, and 18 bases lay between the germline ends. CDR3 in amino acids: CSARALGGGGLNTEAFF. The CDR3, as DNA: TGCAGTGCTAGAGCCCTTGGTGGTGGGGGGTTGAACACTGAAGCTTTCTTT.

Of note for this clonotype: At one of its ends the junction is not consistent with the germline gene, which may arise from a read error. This chain joins TRBV7-9 and TRBJ2-5; D possibly corresponds to TRBD2 (6 bases). CDR3 size: 12 residues. Germline V gene lookup returns CDR1 SEHNR and CDR2 FQNEAQ (reference sequence). Here the CDR3 reads CASSERATLEFF. Here the CDR3 DNA reads TGTGCCAGCAGCGAGCGGGCCACGCTAGAGTTCTTC.

This clonotype was seen only a few times. The rearrangement joins TRBV29-1 to TRBJ2-5; the match to TRBD2 covers 11 bases. Germline V gene sequence: CDR1 SQVTM, CDR2 ANQGSEA. CDR3 length: 15 amino acids. Unmatched junction bases numbered 8, after V lost 7 bases and J lost 1 base. The CDR3: CSAMGTSGTQETQYF. In DNA, the CDR3 is TGCAGCGCTATGGGGACTAGCGGCACCCAAGAGACCCAGTACTTC.

The sample holds many counts of this clonotype. The V and J genes are TRBV5-8 and TRBJ2-3, with TRBD2 matching 10 bases. Trimming cost V 6 bases and J 3 bases; bases outside gene matches: 4. Looked up from germline, CDR1 is SGHTS and CDR2 is YDEGEE. The CDR3 runs to 14 residues. CDR3 loop: CASTLGLATDTQYF. In nucleotides, the CDR3 is TGTGCCAGCACCCTGGGACTAGCGACAGATACGCAGTATTTT. Full variable domain (remainder filled in from reference TRBV5-8 and TRBJ2-3): EAGVTQSPTHLIKTRGQQATLRCSPISGHTSVYWYQQALGLGLQFLLWYDEGEERNRGNFPPRFSGRQFPNYSSELNVNALELEDSALYLCASTLGLATDTQYFGPGTRLTVL.

This clonotype was recorded many times. The genes are TRBV5-1 and TRBJ2-5, with TRBD1 identical over 7 bases. The germline CDR1 and CDR2 sequences are SGHRS and YFSETQ. V was pared by 4 bases and J by 2 bases, with 8 bases of the junction left unmatched. The CDR3 sequence is 15 residues long. CDR3: CASSIIPGQQETQYF. CDR3 sequence (DNA): TGCGCCAGCAGCATCATTCCGGGACAGCAAGAGACCCAGTACTTC.

The chain employs TRBV7-9 and TRBJ2-5, with a tentative D call TRBD2 (5 bases). CDR3 length equals 13 residues. The V gene lost 5 bases and the J gene lost 5 bases, with 12 bases spanning the gap. CDR1 and CDR2 from the germline V gene are SEHNR and FQNEAQ (reference sequence). CDR3 residues: CASSTSPGETQYF. In DNA form, the CDR3 reads TGTGCCAGCAGCACTTCCCCGGGGGAGACCCAGTACTTC.

This chain links TRBV6-6 with TRBJ2-1; D is unclear. The J call could be wrong; TRBJ2-5 is a better fit for the DNA end. This CDR3 is 13 amino acids long. CDR1 and CDR2 from the germline V gene are MNHNY and SVGAGI (reference sequence). The CDR3 bases are TGTGCCAGCAGTTACTACCGCGCGGAGACCCAGTACTTC. Its translation: CASSYYRAETQYF.

The CDR3 here is CASSSWRPSEQYF. The CDR3 region has the DNA TGTGCCAGCAGCTCCTGGCGACCAAGCGAGCAGTACTTC. The chain combines TRBV13 with TRBJ2-7; no clear D. CDR3 size: 13 residues. Germline loops: CDR1 PRHDT, CDR2 FYEKMQ (reference sequence). V lost 4 bases, J lost 6 bases, and 13 bases lay in between.

The genes are TRBV9 and TRBJ2-1; 10 nucleotides agree with TRBD2. From germline, CDR1 is SGDLS and CDR2 YYNGEE. CDR3 size: 15 residues. Trimming at V came to 4 bases and at J to 4 bases, leaving 5 bases not matched to a gene. CDR3 sequence reads: CASSPPSGGYNEQFF. CDR3 nucleotides: TGTGCCAGCAGCCCGCCTAGCGGGGGTTACAATGAGCAGTTCTTC.

This clonotype occurred a few times. The rearrangement uses TRBV7-3 and TRBJ2-1; TRBD2 aligns across 10 bases. Per the germline V gene, CDR1 is SGHTA and CDR2 is FQGTGA. J gave up 9 bases and V 4 bases, and 9 bases lay outside the gene matches. This CDR3 region has 15 residues. The chain's CDR3 is CASSWSGGVGIEQFF. The CDR3 coding sequence is TGTGCCAGCAGCTGGAGCGGGGGGGTTGGTATTGAGCAGTTCTTC. The whole variable domain, remainder taken from reference TRBV7-3 and TRBJ2-1, is GAGVSQTPSNKVTEKGKYVELRCDPISGHTALYWYRQSLGQGPEFLIYFQGTGAADDSGLPNDRFFAVRPEGSVSTLKIQRTERGDSAVYLCASSWSGGVGIEQFFGPGTRLTVL.